A selection of T cell receptor beta chains follows, all from one sample in a study of STAT5B mutations in CD4+ large granular lymphocyte leukemia. Assay used: immunoSEQ multiplex PCR; TCRdb lists only in-frame clones, some missing. The table includes roughly 2,000 clones, around nine tenths detected once. Sequences were obtained from PBMCs. The receptors shown here come from a woman in her seventies with CD4+ T-cell large granular lymphocyte leukemia. Each CDR3 is given with its conserved first and last residue. The order of the fields is V gene, J gene, CDR3 protein.

v_gene: TRBV6-5; j_gene: TRBJ1-4; CDR3aa: CASRKGGGKLFF
v_gene: TRBV5-1; j_gene: TRBJ1-2; CDR3aa: CASSLEQGNYGYTF
v_gene: TRBV27; j_gene: TRBJ1-6; CDR3aa: CASCRYNSPLHF
v_gene: TRBV29-1; j_gene: TRBJ2-5; CDR3aa: CSAAAGDQETQYF
v_gene: TRBV19; j_gene: TRBJ2-1; CDR3aa: CASSIERQGNEQFF
v_gene: TRBV20-1; j_gene: TRBJ2-3; CDR3aa: CSARDHKVQYF
v_gene: TRBV6-1; j_gene: TRBJ1-4; CDR3aa: CASSETTEKLFF
v_gene: TRBV6-1; j_gene: TRBJ1-1; CDR3aa: CASSAQGSTEAFF
v_gene: TRBV7-3; j_gene: TRBJ2-3; CDR3aa: CASSLGTGVFTDTQYF
v_gene: TRBV28; j_gene: TRBJ2-7; CDR3aa: CASSFSTYEQYF
v_gene: TRBV2; j_gene: TRBJ2-2; CDR3aa: CASSSSGTANTGELFF
v_gene: TRBV11-2; j_gene: TRBJ2-5; CDR3aa: CASSFWRGGLQETQYF
v_gene: TRBV6-1; j_gene: TRBJ2-2; CDR3aa: CASKDPGQGTGELFF
v_gene: TRBV7-2; j_gene: TRBJ1-3; CDR3aa: CASSLGADLPTIYF
v_gene: TRBV30; j_gene: TRBJ1-3; CDR3aa: CAWSDRHWNTIYF
v_gene: TRBV30; j_gene: TRBJ2-3; CDR3aa: CAWVRDREDRRVLGDTQYF
v_gene: TRBV6-1; j_gene: TRBJ2-1; CDR3aa: CASSESPRGAGGRNEQFF
v_gene: TRBV19; j_gene: TRBJ1-3; CDR3aa: CASSRDSGPGGYTIYF
v_gene: TRBV6-1; j_gene: TRBJ2-3; CDR3aa: CASSVAGSTDTQYF
v_gene: TRBV11-2; j_gene: TRBJ2-1; CDR3aa: CASSLVAGVYNEQFF
v_gene: TRBV5-4; j_gene: TRBJ1-1; CDR3aa: CASAPGQMNTEAFF
v_gene: TRBV7-2; j_gene: TRBJ2-1; CDR3aa: CASRVGGYNEQFF
v_gene: TRBV2; j_gene: TRBJ1-5; CDR3aa: CASSVWRRVIDQPQHF
v_gene: TRBV29-1; j_gene: TRBJ1-2; CDR3aa: CSVEGWGYTF
v_gene: TRBV11-2; j_gene: TRBJ2-7; CDR3aa: CASSLGTRNGNVQYF
v_gene: TRBV13; j_gene: TRBJ1-3; CDR3aa: CASSLQGRTGNTIYF
v_gene: TRBV21-1; j_gene: TRBJ1-2; CDR3aa: CARKPGQGAGGYGYTF
v_gene: TRBV6-6; j_gene: TRBJ2-5; CDR3aa: CASSYSDRGETQYF
v_gene: TRBV18; j_gene: TRBJ1-2; CDR3aa: CASSPWTVTNYGYTF
v_gene: TRBV7-9; j_gene: TRBJ1-1; CDR3aa: CASSLGYVGLDTEAFF
v_gene: TRBV4-1; j_gene: TRBJ1-2; CDR3aa: CASSQVGLGYTF
v_gene: TRBV10-3; j_gene: TRBJ2-1; CDR3aa: CAISDRQDNEQFF
v_gene: TRBV30; j_gene: TRBJ2-1; CDR3aa: CAWSVPRGIGDEQFF
v_gene: TRBV11-2; j_gene: TRBJ1-3; CDR3aa: CASSLGGLAGNTIYF
v_gene: TRBV30; j_gene: TRBJ1-4; CDR3aa: CAWSSYEKLFF
v_gene: TRBV6-5; j_gene: TRBJ1-2; CDR3aa: CASRGGGGGYTF
v_gene: TRBV5-1; j_gene: TRBJ1-2; CDR3aa: CASSWGSNYGYTF
v_gene: TRBV2; j_gene: TRBJ1-6; CDR3aa: CASRPGQPNSPLHF
v_gene: TRBV2; j_gene: TRBJ2-7; CDR3aa: CASGGVFSYEQYF
v_gene: TRBV28; j_gene: TRBJ2-7; CDR3aa: CASGRRARGRPEQYF
v_gene: TRBV27; j_gene: TRBJ1-2; CDR3aa: CASSRTGVGGYTF
v_gene: TRBV28; j_gene: TRBJ1-4; CDR3aa: CASSQRRATNEKLFF
v_gene: TRBV28; j_gene: TRBJ1-5; CDR3aa: CASRKGGGGQPQHF
v_gene: TRBV29-1; j_gene: TRBJ1-1; CDR3aa: CSSRRGTEAFF
v_gene: TRBV30; j_gene: TRBJ2-7; CDR3aa: CAWSLNPGEQYF
v_gene: TRBV20-1; j_gene: TRBJ2-5; CDR3aa: CSARPQETQYF
v_gene: TRBV5-1; j_gene: TRBJ2-7; CDR3aa: CASSPGDYEQYF
v_gene: TRBV30; j_gene: TRBJ2-7; CDR3aa: CAWSEGYEQYF
v_gene: TRBV4-1; j_gene: TRBJ2-7; CDR3aa: CASSPYDRGSEQYF